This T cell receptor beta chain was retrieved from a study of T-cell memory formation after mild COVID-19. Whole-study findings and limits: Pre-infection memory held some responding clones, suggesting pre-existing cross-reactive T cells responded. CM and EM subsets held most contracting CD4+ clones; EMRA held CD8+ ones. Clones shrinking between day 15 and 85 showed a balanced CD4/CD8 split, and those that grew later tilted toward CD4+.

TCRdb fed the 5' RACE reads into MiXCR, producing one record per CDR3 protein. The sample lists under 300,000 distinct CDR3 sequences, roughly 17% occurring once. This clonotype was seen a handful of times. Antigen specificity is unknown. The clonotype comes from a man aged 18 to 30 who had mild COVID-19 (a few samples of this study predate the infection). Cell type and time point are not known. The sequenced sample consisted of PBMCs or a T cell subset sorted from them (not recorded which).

The CDR3 sequence is CASSGPGAGPNEQYF. CDR3 sequence (DNA): TGTGCCAGCAGTGGCCCAGGGGCAGGGCCCAACGAGCAGTACTTC. The chain joins TRBV6-2 or TRBV6-3 to TRBJ2-7, with D maybe TRBD1 (6 bases). CDR3 length: 15 residues. Trimming cost V 5 bases and J 5 bases, with 19 bases left between them. Germline CDR1 is MNHEY and CDR2 is SVGEGT.